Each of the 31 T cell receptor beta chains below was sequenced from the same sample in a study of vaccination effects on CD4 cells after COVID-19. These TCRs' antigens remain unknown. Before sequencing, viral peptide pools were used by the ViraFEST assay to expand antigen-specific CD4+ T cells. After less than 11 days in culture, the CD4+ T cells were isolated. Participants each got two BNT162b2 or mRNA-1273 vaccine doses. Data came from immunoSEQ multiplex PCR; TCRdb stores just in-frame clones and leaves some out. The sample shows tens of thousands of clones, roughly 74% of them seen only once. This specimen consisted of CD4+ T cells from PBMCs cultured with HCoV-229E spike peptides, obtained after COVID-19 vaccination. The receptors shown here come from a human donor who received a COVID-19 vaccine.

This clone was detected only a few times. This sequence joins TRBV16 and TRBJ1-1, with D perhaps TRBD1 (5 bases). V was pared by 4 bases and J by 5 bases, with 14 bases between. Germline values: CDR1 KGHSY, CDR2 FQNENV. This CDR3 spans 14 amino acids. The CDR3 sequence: CASSRWWGGTEAFF. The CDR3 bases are TGTGCCAGCAGCCGCTGGTGGGGCGGGACTGAAGCTTTCTTT.

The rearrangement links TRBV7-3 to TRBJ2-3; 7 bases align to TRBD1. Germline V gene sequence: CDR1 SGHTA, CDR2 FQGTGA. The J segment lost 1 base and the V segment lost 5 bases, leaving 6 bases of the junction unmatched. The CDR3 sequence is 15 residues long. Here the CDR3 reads CASSPFGQGTDTQYF. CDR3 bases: TGTGCCAGCAGCCCCTTCGGACAGGGCACAGATACGCAGTATTTT.

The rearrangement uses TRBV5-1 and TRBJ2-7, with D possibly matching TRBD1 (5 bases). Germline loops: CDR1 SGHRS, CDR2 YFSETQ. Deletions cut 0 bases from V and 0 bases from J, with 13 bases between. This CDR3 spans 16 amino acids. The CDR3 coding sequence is TGCGCCAGCAGCTTGGCCCCCGACAGAGCCTCCTACGAGCAGTACGTC. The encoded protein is CASSLAPDRASYEQYV.

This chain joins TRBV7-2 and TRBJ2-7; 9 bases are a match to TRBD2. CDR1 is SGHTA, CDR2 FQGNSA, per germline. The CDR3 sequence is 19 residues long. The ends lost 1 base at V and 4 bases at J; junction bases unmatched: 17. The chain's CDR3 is CASSLVAGGGGAGGYEQYV. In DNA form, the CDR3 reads TGTGCCAGCAGCTTAGTGGCTGGGGGCGGGGGGGCCGGTGGGTACGAGCAGTACGTC.

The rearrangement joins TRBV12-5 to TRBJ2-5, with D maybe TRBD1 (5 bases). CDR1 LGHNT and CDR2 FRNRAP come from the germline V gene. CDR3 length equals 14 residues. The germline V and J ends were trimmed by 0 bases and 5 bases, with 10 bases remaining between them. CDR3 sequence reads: CASGLVGARETQYF. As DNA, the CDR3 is TGTGCTAGTGGTTTGGTAGGGGCTCGGGAGACCCAGTACTTC.

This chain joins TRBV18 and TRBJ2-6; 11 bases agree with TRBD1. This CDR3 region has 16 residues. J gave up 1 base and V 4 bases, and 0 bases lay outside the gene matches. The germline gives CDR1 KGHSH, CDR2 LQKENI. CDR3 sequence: CASSRDRGSGANVLTF. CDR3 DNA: TGTGCCAGCTCACGGGACAGGGGGTCTGGGGCCAACGTCCTGACTTTC.

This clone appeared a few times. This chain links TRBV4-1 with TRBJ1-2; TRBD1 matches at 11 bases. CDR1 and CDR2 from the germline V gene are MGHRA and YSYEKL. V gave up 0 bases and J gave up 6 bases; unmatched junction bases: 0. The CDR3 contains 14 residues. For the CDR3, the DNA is TGCGCCAGCAGCCAAGAGGGACAGGGGGATGGCTACACCTTC. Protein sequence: CASSQEGQGDGYTF.

This CDR3 is CASSRTGGDGGELFF. The DNA of the CDR3 is TGTGCCAGCTCGCGCACAGGGGGCGACGGCGGGGAGCTGTTTTTT. The genes are TRBV18 and TRBJ2-2; 9 bases are shared with TRBD1. Germline loops: CDR1 KGHSH, CDR2 LQKENI. Unmatched junction bases numbered 9, after V lost 6 bases and J lost 7 bases. The CDR3 covers 15 residues.

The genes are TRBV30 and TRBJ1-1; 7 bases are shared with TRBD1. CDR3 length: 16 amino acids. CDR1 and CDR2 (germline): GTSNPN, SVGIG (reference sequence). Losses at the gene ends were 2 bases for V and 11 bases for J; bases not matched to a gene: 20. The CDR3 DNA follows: TGTGCCTGGAGTCCTAAAATAGGGCCAGGGGGAGGTAGGGCTTTCTTT. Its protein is CAWSPKIGPGGGRAFF.

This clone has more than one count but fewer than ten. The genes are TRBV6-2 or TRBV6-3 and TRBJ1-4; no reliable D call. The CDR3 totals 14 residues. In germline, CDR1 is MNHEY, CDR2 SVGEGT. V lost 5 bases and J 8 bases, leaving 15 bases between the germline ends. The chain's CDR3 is CASSPGPVGEKLFF. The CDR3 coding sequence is TGTGCCAGCAGTCCGGGTCCGGTAGGGGAAAAACTGTTTTTT.

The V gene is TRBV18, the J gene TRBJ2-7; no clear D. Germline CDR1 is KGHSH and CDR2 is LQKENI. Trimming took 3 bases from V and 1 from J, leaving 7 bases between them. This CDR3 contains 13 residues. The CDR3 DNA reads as TGTGCCAGCTCACCCAGCCGGTCCTACGAGCAGTACGTC. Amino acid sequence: CASSPSRSYEQYV.

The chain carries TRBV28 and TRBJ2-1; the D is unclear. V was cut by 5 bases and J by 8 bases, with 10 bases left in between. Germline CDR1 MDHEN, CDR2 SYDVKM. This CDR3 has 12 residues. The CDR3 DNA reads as TGTGCCAGCAGTCCTTCTGGGCATGAGCAGTTCTTC. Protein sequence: CASSPSGHEQFF.

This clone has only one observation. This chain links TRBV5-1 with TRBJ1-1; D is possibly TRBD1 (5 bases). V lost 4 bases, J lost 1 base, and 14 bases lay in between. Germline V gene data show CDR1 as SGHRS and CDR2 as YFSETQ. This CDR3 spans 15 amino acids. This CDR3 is CASSPPGAGNTEAFF. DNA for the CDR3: TGCGCCAGCAGCCCGCCCGGGGCGGGGAACACTGAAGCTTTCTTT.

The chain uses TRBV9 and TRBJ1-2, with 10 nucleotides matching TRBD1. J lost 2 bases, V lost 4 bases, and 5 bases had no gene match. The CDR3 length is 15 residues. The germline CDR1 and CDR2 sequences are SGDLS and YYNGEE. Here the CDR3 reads CASSLQTGGNYGYTF. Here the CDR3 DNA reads TGTGCCAGCAGCTTGCAGACAGGGGGCAACTATGGCTACACCTTC.

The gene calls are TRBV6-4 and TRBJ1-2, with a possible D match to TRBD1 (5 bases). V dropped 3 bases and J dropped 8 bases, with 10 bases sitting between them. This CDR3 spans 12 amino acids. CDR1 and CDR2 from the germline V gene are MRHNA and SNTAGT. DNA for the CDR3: TGTGCCAGCAGTGAGGAGGGGTACGGCTACACCTTC. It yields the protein CASSEEGYGYTF.

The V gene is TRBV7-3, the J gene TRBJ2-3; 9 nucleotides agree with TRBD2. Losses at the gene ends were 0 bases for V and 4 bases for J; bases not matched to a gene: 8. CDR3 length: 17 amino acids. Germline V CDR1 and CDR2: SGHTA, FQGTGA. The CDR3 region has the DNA TGTGCCAGCAGCTTAACCGCTAGCGGGGCAGGACCAGATACGCAGTATTTT. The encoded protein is CASSLTASGAGPDTQYF.

The CDR3 region is CASSLRGGEKLFF. The CDR3, as DNA: TGTGCCAGCAGCTTGCGGGGGGGGGAAAAACTGTTTTTT. The chain combines TRBV5-4 with TRBJ1-4; possible D gene TRBD1, 5 bases. This CDR3 is 13 amino acids long. CDR1 and CDR2 (germline): SGHNT, YYREEE (reference sequence). V lost 1 base and J 8 bases, leaving 9 bases between the germline ends.

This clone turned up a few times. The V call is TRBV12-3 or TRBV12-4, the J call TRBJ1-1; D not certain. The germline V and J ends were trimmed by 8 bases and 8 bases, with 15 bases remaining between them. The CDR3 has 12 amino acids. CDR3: CASHHGELEAFF. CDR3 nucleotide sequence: TGTGCCAGCCACCACGGAGAATTGGAAGCTTTCTTT.

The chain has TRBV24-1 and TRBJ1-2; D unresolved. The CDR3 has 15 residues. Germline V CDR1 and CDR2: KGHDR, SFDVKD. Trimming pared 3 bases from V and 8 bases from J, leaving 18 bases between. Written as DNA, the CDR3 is TGTGCCACCAGTGATGGCGGGAGTCGGCTTTGGGGCTACACCTTC. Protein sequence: CATSDGGSRLWGYTF.

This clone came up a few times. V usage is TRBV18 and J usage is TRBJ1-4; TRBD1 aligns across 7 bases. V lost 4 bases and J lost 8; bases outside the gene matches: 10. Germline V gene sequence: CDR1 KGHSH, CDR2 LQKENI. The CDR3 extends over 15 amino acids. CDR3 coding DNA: TGTGCCAGCTCACAGGCGGGAACAGGGGACGAAAAACTGTTTTTT. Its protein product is CASSQAGTGDEKLFF.

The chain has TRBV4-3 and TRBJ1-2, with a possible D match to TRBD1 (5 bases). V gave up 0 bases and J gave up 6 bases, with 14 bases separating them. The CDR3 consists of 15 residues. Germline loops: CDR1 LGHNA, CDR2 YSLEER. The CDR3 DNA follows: TGCGCCAGCAGCCAAGATCGGCAGGGAAGCCATGGCTACACCTTC. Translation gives CASSQDRQGSHGYTF.

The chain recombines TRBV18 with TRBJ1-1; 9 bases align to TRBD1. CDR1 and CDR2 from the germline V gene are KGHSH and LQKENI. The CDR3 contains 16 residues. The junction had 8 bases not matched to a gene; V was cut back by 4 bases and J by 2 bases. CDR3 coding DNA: TGTGCCAGCTCACTCCGAGACAGGGGGAGTAACACTGAAGCTTTCTTT. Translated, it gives CASSLRDRGSNTEAFF.

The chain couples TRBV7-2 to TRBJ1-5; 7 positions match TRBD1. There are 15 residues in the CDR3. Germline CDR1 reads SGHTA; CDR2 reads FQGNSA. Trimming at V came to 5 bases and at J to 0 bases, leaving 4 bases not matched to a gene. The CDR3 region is CASSPGQISNQPQHF. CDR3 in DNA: TGTGCCAGCAGCCCGGGACAGATTAGCAATCAGCCCCAGCATTTT.

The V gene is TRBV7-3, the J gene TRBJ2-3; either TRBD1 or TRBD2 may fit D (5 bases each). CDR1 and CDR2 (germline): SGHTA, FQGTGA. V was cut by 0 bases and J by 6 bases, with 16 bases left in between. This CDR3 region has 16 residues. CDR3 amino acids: CASSLTSGAGTDTQYF. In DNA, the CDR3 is TGTGCCAGCAGCTTAACTTCCGGGGCAGGGACGGATACGCAGTATTTT. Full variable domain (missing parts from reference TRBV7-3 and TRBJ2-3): GAGVSQTPSNKVTEKGKYVELRCDPISGHTALYWYRQSLGQGPEFLIYFQGTGAADDSGLPNDRFFAVRPEGSVSTLKIQRTERGDSAVYLCASSLTSGAGTDTQYFGPGTRLTVL.

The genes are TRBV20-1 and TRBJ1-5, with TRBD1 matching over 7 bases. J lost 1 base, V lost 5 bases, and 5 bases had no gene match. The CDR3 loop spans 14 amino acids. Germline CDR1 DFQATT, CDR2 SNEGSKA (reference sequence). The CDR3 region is CSAGGQASNQPQHF. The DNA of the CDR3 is TGCAGTGCTGGTGGACAGGCCAGCAATCAGCCCCAGCATTTT.

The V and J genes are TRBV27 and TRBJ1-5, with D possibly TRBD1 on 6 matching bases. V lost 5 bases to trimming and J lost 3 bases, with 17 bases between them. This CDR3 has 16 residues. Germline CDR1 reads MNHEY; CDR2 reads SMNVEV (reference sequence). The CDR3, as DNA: TGTGCCAGCAGTAAACAGGGAAATGGTCACAATCAGCCCCAGCATTTT. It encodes CASSKQGNGHNQPQHF.

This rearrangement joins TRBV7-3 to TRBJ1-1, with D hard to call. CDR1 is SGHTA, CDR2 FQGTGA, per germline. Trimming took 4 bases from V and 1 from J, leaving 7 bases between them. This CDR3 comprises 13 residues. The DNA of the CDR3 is TGTGCCAGCAGCTCCACCCGGAACACTGAAGCTTTCTTT. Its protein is CASSSTRNTEAFF.

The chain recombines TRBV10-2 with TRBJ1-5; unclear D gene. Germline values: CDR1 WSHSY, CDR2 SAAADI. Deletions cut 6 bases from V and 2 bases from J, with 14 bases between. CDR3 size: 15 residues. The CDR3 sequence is CASSPLDGGNQPQHF. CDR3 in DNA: TGCGCCAGCAGCCCCCTTGACGGGGGCAATCAGCCCCAGCATTTT.

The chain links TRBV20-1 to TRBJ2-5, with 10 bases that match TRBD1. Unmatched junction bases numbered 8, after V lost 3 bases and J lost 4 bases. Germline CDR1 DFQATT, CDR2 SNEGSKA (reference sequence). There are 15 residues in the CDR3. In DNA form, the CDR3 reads TGCAGTGCTAGTGCTGGGACAGGGGTCGGAGAGACCCAGTACTTC. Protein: CSASAGTGVGETQYF.

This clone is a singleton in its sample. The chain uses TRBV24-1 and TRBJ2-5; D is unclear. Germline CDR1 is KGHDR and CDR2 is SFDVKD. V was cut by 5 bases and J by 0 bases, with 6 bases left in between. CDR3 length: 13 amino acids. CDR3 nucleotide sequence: TGTGCCACCAGTGGAGAGTACCAAGAGACCCAGTACTTC. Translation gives CATSGEYQETQYF.

The CDR3 bases are TGTGCCAGCAGCAGGGGGCTGGGCACCATATATTTT. It encodes CASSRGLGTIYF. This chain connects TRBV12-3 or TRBV12-4 to TRBJ1-3, with TRBD1 matching over 8 bases. The CDR3 loop spans 12 amino acids. V gave up 6 bases and J gave up 9 bases; unmatched junction bases: 4.